This T cell receptor (beta chain) was recovered during a study of T cell changes during pregnancy in multiple sclerosis. This CDR3 comprises 15 residues. Germline V gene lookup returns CDR1 SGHKS and CDR2 YYEKEE (reference sequence). V was shortened by 0 bases and J by 0 bases, with 10 bases between the two germline ends. The data were produced by immunoSEQ multiplex PCR, yet TCRdb's version contains in-frame clones alone and is incomplete. The sample has 50,000 to 70,000 clones, 80% to 95% seen once; the top ten hold about 0.93%. This material consisted of peripheral blood, taken in the first trimester of pregnancy. The rearrangement uses TRBV5-5 and TRBJ2-7; D remains ambiguous. This receptor was identified in a female donor with multiple sclerosis, enrolled in a pregnancy study. Here the CDR3 reads CASSLEPVFSYEQYF. The CDR3 nucleotides read TGTGCCAGCAGCTTGGAGCCCGTCTTCTCCTACGAGCAGTACTTC.